A single sample gave rise to the 27 T cell receptor beta chains below, sequenced in a study of shared clonotypes between healthy human individuals. This table comes from immunoSEQ multiplex PCR, and its TCRdb copy is limited to in-frame clones, with some not included. This sample carries approximately 2.3 million clones, 80% to 95% of them seen once, and the ten largest clones take under 0.45%. Material: naive CD4+ T cells from PBMCs. Stated subset: CD45RA+ positively selected. Every receptor here comes from a man between 18 and 29 years old in good health. Some clones in this sample may be carry-over from other donors' samples.

The rearrangement links TRBV6-1 to TRBJ1-2; maybe TRBD1 (5 bases). The CDR3 covers 13 residues. CDR1 and CDR2 from the germline V gene are MNHNS and SASEGT. V lost 6 bases and J 7 bases, leaving 15 bases between the germline ends. The CDR3 DNA reads TGTGCCAGCAGCGGGGACTTAGGCCTTGGCTACACCTTC. Residues: CASSGDLGLGYTF.

The rearrangement uses TRBV7-3 and TRBJ2-1; tentatively, D is TRBD2 (5 bases). The germline CDR1 and CDR2 sequences are SGHTA and FQGTGA. Trimming stripped 4 bases from V and 9 bases from J, with 13 bases between. The CDR3 is 13 residues long. CDR3 DNA: TGTGCCAGCAGCTCCGGGAATCGCGCTGAGCAGTTCTTC. Translated, it gives CASSSGNRAEQFF.

About this clone: The same CDR3 also results from other DNA sequences found in this sample. This chain links TRBV11-2 with TRBJ2-7; 12 nucleotides align to TRBD2. The CDR3 consists of 15 residues. In germline, CDR1 is SGHAT, CDR2 FQNNGV. V dropped 1 base and J dropped 3; count of bases not matched to a gene: 1. The CDR3, as DNA: TGTGCCAGCAGCTTAGGGACTAGCGGGAACTACGAGCAGTACTTC. This sequence encodes CASSLGTSGNYEQYF.

This rearrangement joins TRBV7-2 to TRBJ1-2, with D hard to call. In germline, CDR1 is SGHTA, CDR2 FQGNSA. V was pared by 0 bases and J by 8 bases, with 10 bases between. This CDR3 is 13 amino acids long. CDR3 amino acids: CASSLAGSGGYTF. The CDR3 region has the DNA TGTGCCAGCAGCTTAGCAGGGTCTGGCGGCTACACCTTC.

The V gene is TRBV5-1, the J gene TRBJ2-2; no firm D call. Germline V gene lookup returns CDR1 SGHRS and CDR2 YFSETQ. The CDR3 has 14 residues. Trimming shortened V by 4 bases and J by 3 bases, and 10 bases separated the two germline ends. CDR3 in amino acids: CASSEDADTGELFF. The DNA for the CDR3 is TGCGCCAGCAGCGAGGACGCGGACACCGGGGAGCTGTTTTTT.

The V call is TRBV7-2, the J call TRBJ1-4, with D hard to call. V gave up 2 bases and J gave up 7 bases, with 17 bases separating them. The germline V gene has CDR1 SGHTA and CDR2 FQGNSA. CDR3 length equals 16 residues. DNA for the CDR3: TGTGCCAGCAGCTTAATGTTGGCCTCTTCCGGTGAAAAACTGTTTTTT. Residues: CASSLMLASSGEKLFF.

Notes on this clone: The sample has other DNA sequences that encode this CDR3 too. The chain carries TRBV11-2 and TRBJ2-2, with D tentatively TRBD1 (6 bases). Germline lookup yields CDR1 SGHAT and CDR2 FQNNGV. The CDR3 totals 15 residues. The germline V and J ends were trimmed by 1 base and 1 base, with 7 bases remaining between them. CDR3 coding DNA: TGTGCCAGCAGCTTAGTCAGGGGGAACACCGGGGAGCTGTTTTTT. This translates into CASSLVRGNTGELFF. Supplemented by reference TRBV11-2 and TRBJ2-2, the full variable domain reads EAGVAQSPRYKIIEKRQSVAFWCNPISGHATLYWYQQILGQGPKLLIQFQNNGVVDDSQLPKDRFSAERLKGVDSTLKIQPAKLEDSAVYLCASSLVRGNTGELFFGEGSRLTVL.

The chain links TRBV5-8 to TRBJ2-5; D uncertain. Germline CDR1 reads SGHTS; CDR2 reads YDEGEE. Trimming left V 0 bases short and J 5 bases short, with 11 bases between. The CDR3 contains 14 residues. CDR3 sequence: CASSLGPGVETQYF. As DNA, the CDR3 is TGTGCCAGCAGCTTGGGTCCGGGCGTGGAGACCCAGTACTTC.

This clone has only one observation. The same CDR3 is also encoded by other DNA sequences in this sample. The CDR3 is CASSPGRGETQYF. DNA for the CDR3: TGTGCCAGCAGCCCCGGACGGGGAGAGACCCAGTACTTC. The rearrangement uses TRBV7-2 and TRBJ2-5; a weak D match, TRBD2 (5 bases). CDR1 and CDR2 (germline): SGHTA, FQGNSA. This CDR3 has 13 amino acids. V was pared by 5 bases and J by 4 bases, with 11 bases between.

This chain connects TRBV5-8 to TRBJ1-3; D is undetermined. The CDR3 length is 15 residues. Germline V gives CDR1 SGHTS, CDR2 YDEGEE. Trimming cost V 5 bases and J 0 bases, with 12 bases left between them. The CDR3 DNA follows: TGTGCCAGCAGGGCGGACGGCCACTCTGGAAACACCATATATTTT. Translating gives CASRADGHSGNTIYF.

The chain links TRBV28 to TRBJ2-3, with D unresolved. In germline, CDR1 is MDHEN, CDR2 SYDVKM. Deletions cut 6 bases from V and 2 bases from J, with 18 bases between. CDR3 length equals 16 residues. The CDR3, as DNA: TGTGCCAGCAGACGAAGACCAGGCGGAAACACAGATACGCAGTATTTT. It is translated as CASRRRPGGNTDTQYF.

The CDR3 loop reads CASSPLWGATTNEKLFF. CDR3 coding DNA: TGTGCCAGCAGCCCACTTTGGGGGGCCACAACTAATGAAAAACTGTTTTTT. The chain has TRBV28 and TRBJ1-4; tentatively, D is TRBD1 (6 bases). CDR3 length: 17 amino acids. Trimming removed 6 bases from V and 0 bases from J, with 17 bases in between. Germline loops: CDR1 MDHEN, CDR2 SYDVKM.

Points on this clone: The sample carries other DNA sequences with the same CDR3. The genes are TRBV7-2 and TRBJ2-5; 12 positions match TRBD2. Losses at the gene ends were 2 bases for V and 5 bases for J; bases not matched to a gene: 0. This CDR3 is 14 amino acids long. Germline-derived CDR1 and CDR2 are SGHTA and FQGNSA. CDR3 nucleotides: TGTGCCAGCAGCTTACTAGCGGGAGGGGAGACCCAGTACTTC. It specifies CASSLLAGGETQYF.

The CDR3 bases are TGCGCCAGCAGCTTGAGCTCATCCAATGTCTATGGCTACACCTTC. It codes for CASSLSSSNVYGYTF. The chain has TRBV5-1 and TRBJ1-2; D is undetermined. Germline CDR1 reads SGHRS; CDR2 reads YFSETQ. V lost 1 base and J 4 bases, leaving 14 bases between the germline ends. The CDR3 runs 15 residues. Full variable domain (rest looked up from reference TRBV5-1 and TRBJ1-2): KAGVTQTPRYLIKTRGQQVTLSCSPISGHRSVSWYQQTPGQGLQFLFEYFSETQRNKGNFPGRFSGRQFSNSRSEMNVSTLELGDSALYLCASSLSSSNVYGYTFGSGTRLTVV.

This clone was detected once. V gene TRBV5-4 combines with J gene TRBJ2-5, with D uncertain. The V end lost 0 bases, the J end lost 5 bases, and 8 bases lay between the germline ends. Germline-derived CDR1 and CDR2 are SGHNT and YYREEE (reference sequence). The CDR3 runs to 13 residues. In DNA form, the CDR3 reads TGTGCCAGCAGCTTGGCCGCTCGGGAGACCCAGTACTTC. This codes for CASSLAARETQYF.

The chain has TRBV7-6 and TRBJ2-1; 8 positions agree with TRBD2. Germline V gives CDR1 SGHVS, CDR2 FNYEAQ. CDR3 length: 18 residues. Unmatched junction bases numbered 13, after V lost 2 bases and J lost 4 bases. The CDR3 DNA sequence: TGTGCCAGCAGCTTAACAGGGATGGGCGGGAGGAATTACAATGAGCAGTTCTTC. Translating it yields CASSLTGMGGRNYNEQFF.

The chain links TRBV4-3 to TRBJ2-1; D is possibly TRBD2 (6 bases). The CDR3 runs to 15 residues. Germline V gives CDR1 LGHNA, CDR2 YSLEER. Trimming stripped 3 bases from V and 0 bases from J, with 9 bases between. The CDR3 DNA reads TGCGCCAGCAGCCAGGGAGGCGGCTCCTACAATGAGCAGTTCTTC. Protein sequence: CASSQGGGSYNEQFF.

This chain uses TRBV28 with TRBJ2-1, with D tentatively TRBD2 (6 bases). V lost 5 bases and J 0 bases, leaving 14 bases between the germline ends. Germline CDR1 is MDHEN and CDR2 is SYDVKM. This CDR3 comprises 16 residues. CDR3 protein: CASSLNGRGSYNEQFF. CDR3 nucleotide sequence: TGTGCCAGCAGTCTGAACGGGCGGGGCTCCTACAATGAGCAGTTCTTC.

The CDR3 reads CASSPAQENYGYTF. DNA for the CDR3: TGTGCCAGCAGCCCAGCCCAGGAGAACTATGGCTACACCTTC. The chain has TRBV7-2 and TRBJ1-2, with D hard to call. CDR3 size: 14 residues. CDR1 SGHTA and CDR2 FQGNSA come from the germline V gene. V lost 5 bases and J 2 bases, leaving 12 bases between the germline ends.

This chain links TRBV27 with TRBJ2-3; tentative D call: TRBD1 (6 bases). V gave up 8 bases and J gave up 2 bases, with 8 bases separating them. Looked up from germline, CDR1 is MNHEY and CDR2 is SMNVEV (reference sequence). The CDR3 extends over 12 amino acids. The CDR3: CASRTATDTQYF. DNA of the CDR3: TGTGCCAGCCGGACAGCCACAGATACGCAGTATTTT.

This clone was picked up one time. CDR3 residues: CASSPLGGAGTDSSYNEQFF. In DNA, the CDR3 is TGTGCCAGCTCACCACTTGGCGGCGCAGGCACAGATTCCTCCTACAATGAGCAGTTCTTC. The J gene is TRBJ2-1, the V gene TRBV18; D is uncertain. Germline V CDR1 and CDR2: KGHSH, LQKENI. The V gene lost 1 base and the J gene lost 0 bases, with 22 bases spanning the gap. The CDR3 is made up of 20 amino acids.

V usage is TRBV6-6 and J usage is TRBJ1-1; no definite D call. This CDR3 is built from 14 residues. CDR1 is MNHNY and CDR2 is SVGAGI in the germline V gene (reference sequence). V was cut by 7 bases and J by 4 bases, with 16 bases left in between. The CDR3 sequence: CASNPLGGITEAFF. The CDR3 bases are TGTGCCAGCAACCCGCTGGGAGGTATCACTGAAGCTTTCTTT.

The chain links TRBV28 to TRBJ1-3; D unresolved. Trimming took off 2 bases at V and 3 bases at J, with 5 bases between the two ends. Germline loops: CDR1 MDHEN, CDR2 SYDVKM. The CDR3 has 13 amino acids. In nucleotides, the CDR3 is TGTGCCAGCAGTTTAACGGTTGGAAACACCATATATTTT. As protein: CASSLTVGNTIYF.

The chain has TRBV2 and TRBJ2-1; 9 bases match TRBD2. J was trimmed by 8 bases and V by 3 bases; bases with no gene match: 14. The germline V gene encodes CDR1 SNHLY and CDR2 FYNNEI. CDR3 length: 17 amino acids. The CDR3 DNA reads TGTGCCAGCAGTGAGGGTTTGATAGCGGGAGTCAGGGATGAGCAGTTCTTC. Translating gives CASSEGLIAGVRDEQFF.

The genes are TRBV7-9 and TRBJ2-3; 15 nucleotides agree with TRBD2. CDR1 and CDR2 (germline): SEHNR, FQNEAQ (reference sequence). This CDR3 comprises 19 residues. With V trimmed by 5 bases and J by 1 base, 10 bases remained unmatched. The CDR3 DNA reads as TGTGCCAGCAGCCCAAGGACTAGCGGGAGGGCCGCGGGCACAGATACGCAGTATTTT. Translation: CASSPRTSGRAAGTDTQYF.

V gene TRBV18 combines with J gene TRBJ1-5, with D perhaps matching TRBD1 (6 bases). Germline CDR1 is KGHSH and CDR2 is LQKENI. This CDR3 is built from 14 residues. With 4 bases removed from V and 3 bases from J, the gap between germline ends came to 10 bases. The CDR3 nucleotides are TGTGCCAGCTCACAACAGGGTCCCAATCAGCCCCAGCATTTT. This sequence encodes CASSQQGPNQPQHF. The entire variable domain, with the rest obtained from reference TRBV18 and TRBJ1-5, is as follows: NAGVMQNPRHLVRRRGQEARLRCSPMKGHSHVYWYRQLPEEGLKFMVYLQKENIIDESGMPKERFSAEFPKEGPSILRIQQVVRGDSAAYFCASSQQGPNQPQHFGDGTRLSIL.

This rearrangement joins TRBV4-1 to TRBJ2-1, with TRBD2 matching over 12 bases. This CDR3 contains 16 residues. The V and J ends lost 5 bases and 2 bases, in that order; junction bases with no gene match: 4. From germline, CDR1 is MGHRA and CDR2 YSYEKL. As DNA, the CDR3 is TGCGCCAGCAGCACCCGGACTAGCGGGACCTACAATGAGCAGTTCTTC. Translating it yields CASSTRTSGTYNEQFF.